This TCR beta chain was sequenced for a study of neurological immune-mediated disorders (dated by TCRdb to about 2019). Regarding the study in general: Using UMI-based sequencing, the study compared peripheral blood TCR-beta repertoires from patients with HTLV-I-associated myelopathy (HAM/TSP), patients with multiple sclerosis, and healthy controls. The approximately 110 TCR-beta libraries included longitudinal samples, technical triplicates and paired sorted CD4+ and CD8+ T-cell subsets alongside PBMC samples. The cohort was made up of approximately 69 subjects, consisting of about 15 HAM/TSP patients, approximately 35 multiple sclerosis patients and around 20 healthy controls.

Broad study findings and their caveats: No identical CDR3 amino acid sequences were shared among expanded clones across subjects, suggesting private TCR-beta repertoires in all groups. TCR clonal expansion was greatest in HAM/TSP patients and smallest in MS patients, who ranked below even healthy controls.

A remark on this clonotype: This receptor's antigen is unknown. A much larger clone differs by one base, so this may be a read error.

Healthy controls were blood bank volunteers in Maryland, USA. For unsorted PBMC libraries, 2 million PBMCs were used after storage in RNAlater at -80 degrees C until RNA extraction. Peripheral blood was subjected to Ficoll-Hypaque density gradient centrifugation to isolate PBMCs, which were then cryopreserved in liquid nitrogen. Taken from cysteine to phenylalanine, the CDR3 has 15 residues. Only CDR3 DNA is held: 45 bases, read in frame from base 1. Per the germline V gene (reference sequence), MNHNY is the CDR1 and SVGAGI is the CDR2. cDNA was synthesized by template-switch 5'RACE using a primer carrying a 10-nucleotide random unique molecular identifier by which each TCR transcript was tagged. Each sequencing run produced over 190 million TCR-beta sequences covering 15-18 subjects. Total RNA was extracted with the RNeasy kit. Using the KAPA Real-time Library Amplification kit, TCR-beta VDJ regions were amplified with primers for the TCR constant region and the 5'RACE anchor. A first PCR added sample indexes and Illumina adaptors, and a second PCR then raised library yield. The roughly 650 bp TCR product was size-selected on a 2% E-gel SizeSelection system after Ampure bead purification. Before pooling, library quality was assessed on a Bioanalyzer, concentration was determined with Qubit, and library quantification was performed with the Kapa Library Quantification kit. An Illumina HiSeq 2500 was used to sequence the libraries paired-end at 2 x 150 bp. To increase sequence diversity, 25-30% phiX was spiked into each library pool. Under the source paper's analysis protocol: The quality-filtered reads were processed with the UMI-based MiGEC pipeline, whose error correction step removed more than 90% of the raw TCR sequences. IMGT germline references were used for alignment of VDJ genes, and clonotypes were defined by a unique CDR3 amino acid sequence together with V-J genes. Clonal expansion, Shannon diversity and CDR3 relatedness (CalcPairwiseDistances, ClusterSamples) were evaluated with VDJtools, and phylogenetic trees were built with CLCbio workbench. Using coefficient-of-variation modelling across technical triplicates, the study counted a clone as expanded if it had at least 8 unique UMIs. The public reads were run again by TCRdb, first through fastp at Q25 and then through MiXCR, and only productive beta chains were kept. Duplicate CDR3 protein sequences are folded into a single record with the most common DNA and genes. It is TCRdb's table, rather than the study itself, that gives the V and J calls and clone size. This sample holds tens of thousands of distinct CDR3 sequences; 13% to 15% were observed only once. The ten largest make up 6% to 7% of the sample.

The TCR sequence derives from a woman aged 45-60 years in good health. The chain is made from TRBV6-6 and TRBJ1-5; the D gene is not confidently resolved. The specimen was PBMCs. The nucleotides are TGTGCCAGCAGTTACGGTGAAGGCCGAAATCAGCCCCAGAATTTT. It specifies CASSYGEGRNQPQNF.